This note documents a single T cell receptor (beta chain) sequence. Its antigen is not known. Germline CDR1 reads SGHKS; CDR2 reads YYEKEE (reference sequence). V lost 0 bases and J lost 7, with 17 bases in between. The CDR3 runs to 15 residues. Data came from immunoSEQ multiplex PCR; TCRdb stores just in-frame clones and leaves some out. This table holds roughly 100,000 clones, around 90% found once. As for time point: cycle 4 day 1 (C4D1), after 6 weeks of nivolumab. Every single patient, without exception, relapsed after autologous stem cell transplantation, and brentuximab vedotin exposure varied. The sample belongs to a study of PD-1 blockade in classical Hodgkin lymphoma. Whole-study context: A 3 mg/kg intravenous dose of nivolumab was received by patients every 2 weeks.

Regarding the study as a whole: Nivolumab starters within 1 year of ASCT were excluded.

This clonotype was sampled from a human donor with classical Hodgkin lymphoma. The V gene is TRBV5-5, the J gene TRBJ2-7, with D perhaps being TRBD1 or TRBD2 (5 bases each). The specimen was peripheral blood mononuclear cells (PBMCs), collected before the fourth cycle of nivolumab. The CDR3 spells CASSLAGTRLEEQYF. CDR3 DNA: TGTGCCAGCAGCTTGGCCGGGACCAGGTTGGAAGAGCAGTACTTC.